These 5 T cell receptor beta chains share one sample of origin, sequenced in a study of Graves' ophthalmopathy and Graves' hyperthyroidism. Amplified material comprised TCR beta CDR3 regions derived from RNA transcripts. Scientists carried out first-round RT-PCR using HTBI primers and then a second-round multiplex PCR. TCRdb redid the calling of the multiplex PCR reads with MiXCR, one entry per CDR3 protein. The table has 350,000 to 450,000 distinct CDR3 sequences, about 16% seen once. The sequencing sample was made of peripheral blood. Every receptor here comes from a woman between 18 and 29 years old with Graves' ophthalmopathy.

This clonotype has at least ten counts. The V call is TRBV6-1, the J call TRBJ2-5, with a weak D call TRBD2 (6 bases). The CDR3 loop spans 15 amino acids. The germline V gene has CDR1 MNHNS and CDR2 SASEGT. Trimming removed 2 bases from V and 4 bases from J, with 14 bases in between. CDR3 residues: CASSEYYGRGETQYF. In DNA form, the CDR3 reads TGTGCCAGCAGTGAATATTACGGGAGAGGAGAGACCCAGTACTTC.

This clonotype was seen repeatedly, ten times or more. V is TRBV11-1 and J is TRBJ2-7; D is perhaps TRBD2 (6 bases). V lost 1 base and J lost 4, with 20 bases in between. The CDR3 loop spans 17 amino acids. The germline V gene has CDR1 SGHAT and CDR2 FQDESV (reference sequence). The CDR3 here is CASSLELTGGLAYEQYF. The DNA of the CDR3 is TGTGCCAGCAGCTTAGAGTTGACGGGTGGTCTAGCGTACGAGCAGTACTTC.

This clonotype was recorded many times. The chain links TRBV3-1 to TRBJ2-7, with D tentatively TRBD2 (5 bases). Germline loops: CDR1 LGHDT, CDR2 YNNKEL (reference sequence). There are 16 residues in the CDR3. Trimming removed 0 bases at V and 0 bases at J, with 12 bases between. The CDR3 is CASSQDNGGLSYEQYF. CDR3 bases: TGTGCCAGCAGCCAAGATAACGGCGGGCTCTCCTACGAGCAGTACTTC.

This clonotype was observed once. The gene calls are TRBV27 and TRBJ2-7; TRBD1 aligns across 10 bases. Losses at the gene ends were 7 bases for V and 1 base for J; bases not matched to a gene: 16. Germline V gene lookup returns CDR1 MNHEY and CDR2 SMNVEV (reference sequence). CDR3 size: 18 residues. CDR3 sequence reads: CASTNAARDRGESYEQYF. The CDR3 DNA is TGTGCCAGCACCAACGCAGCCCGGGACAGGGGAGAGTCCTACGAGCAGTACTTC.

This chain links TRBV6-5 with TRBJ1-2, with 9 bases matching TRBD1. CDR1 and CDR2 (germline): MNHEY, SVGAGI. The CDR3 length is 14 residues. Germline trimming cut 6 bases from V and 2 bases from J; bases unmatched to any gene: 4. The CDR3 here is CASRLTGGNYGYTF. For the CDR3, the DNA is TGTGCCAGCAGATTAACAGGGGGCAACTATGGCTACACCTTC.